These T cell receptor beta chains were read from a single sample in a study of breast tumors, draining lymph nodes, adjacent tissues. TCRdb processed the multiplex PCR reads anew with MiXCR; each CDR3 protein has one entry. The table includes tens of thousands of distinct CDR3 sequences, about 21% detected once. The sample taken for sequencing was axillary lymph node tissue. The receptor source for this set is a female donor with breast cancer. Some clones in this sample may be carry-over from other donors' samples. Both conserved end residues are part of each CDR3. A D gene is named only where the DNA matches it firmly. Size values are once, few and many counts, or a class for expanded clones, and some rows have none.

d_gene,j_gene,abundance,len,v_gene,CDR3aa,CDR3nt
TRBD1,TRBJ1-1,NA,15,TRBV4-1,CASSQEGQVNTEAFF,TGCGCCAGCAGCCAAGAGGGACAGGTGAACACTGAAGCTTTCTTT
TRBD2,TRBJ2-7,few,15,TRBV3-1,CASSQMGTSSSEQYF,TGTGCCAGCAGCCAAATGGGGACTAGCTCCTCCGAGCAGTACTTC
TRBD2,TRBJ2-3,many,17,TRBV24-1,CATSDPTSGAGADTQYF,TGTGCCACCAGTGACCCGACTAGCGGAGCTGGTGCAGATACGCAGTATTTT
NA,TRBJ2-3,many,10,TRBV20-1,CSARDATQYF,TGCAGTGCTAGAGATGCTACGCAGTATTTT
NA,TRBJ2-1,many,18,TRBV4-3,CASSQFLQTSSSYNEQFF,TGCGCCAGCAGCCAATTCCTGCAAACTAGCAGCTCCTACAATGAGCAGTTCTTC
NA,TRBJ2-2,NA,14,TRBV6-2/TRBV6-3,CASRHPGGSGELFF,TGTGCCAGCAGGCACCCAGGAGGATCCGGGGAGCTGTTTTTT
TRBD1,TRBJ2-3,many,16,TRBV4-2,CASSQDKDRGTDTQYF,TGTGCCAGCAGCCAAGATAAGGACAGGGGAACAGATACGCAGTATTTT
NA,TRBJ2-5,many,16,TRBV24-1,CATSDAIAGHQETQYF,TGTGCCACCAGTGATGCCATCGCAGGGCACCAAGAGACCCAGTACTTC
NA,TRBJ2-2,many,13,TRBV7-2,CAPGLENTGELFF,TGTGCCCCCGGCCTAGAAAACACCGGGGAGCTGTTTTTT
NA,TRBJ1-5,many,14,TRBV5-5,CASTLRGGNQPQHF,TGTGCCAGCACCCTTCGAGGGGGCAATCAGCCCCAGCATTTT
NA,TRBJ1-4,many,16,TRBV2,CASLRGPLPPREKLFF,TGTGCCAGCCTCAGGGGCCCCCTTCCTCCGAGGGAAAAACTGTTTTTT
NA,TRBJ2-1,many,14,TRBV2,CASRGEGSYNEQFF,TGTGCCAGCAGGGGAGAGGGCTCCTACAATGAGCAGTTCTTC
NA,TRBJ1-5,many,15,TRBV12-3/TRBV12-4,CASRQDGDSNQPQHF,TGTGCCAGCAGGCAGGACGGGGATAGCAATCAGCCCCAGCATTTT
TRBD1,TRBJ2-7,many,15,TRBV11-3,CASSLDRGRFNEQYF,TGTGCCAGCAGCCTTGACAGGGGGCGGTTTAACGAGCAGTACTTC
NA,TRBJ1-3,many,15,TRBV2,CASSGTVSSGNTIYF,TGTGCCAGCAGTGGGACGGTCAGTTCTGGAAACACCATATATTTT
TRBD1,TRBJ2-7,many,13,TRBV5-6,CASSWDRSYEQYF,TGTGCCAGCAGTTGGGACAGGTCCTACGAGCAGTACTTC